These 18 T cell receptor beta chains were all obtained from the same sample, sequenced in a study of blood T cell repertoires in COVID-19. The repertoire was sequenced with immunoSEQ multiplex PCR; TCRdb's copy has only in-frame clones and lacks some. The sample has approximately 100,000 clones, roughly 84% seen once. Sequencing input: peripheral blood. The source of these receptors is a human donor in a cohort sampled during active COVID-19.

CDR3 coding DNA: TGTGCCAGTAGTACGTATCATAGGACAGGGGATCAGCCCCAGCATTTT. It encodes CASSTYHRTGDQPQHF. The V call is TRBV19, the J call TRBJ1-5, with 9 nucleotides matching TRBD1. From germline, CDR1 is LNHDA and CDR2 SQIVND (reference sequence). The CDR3 contains 16 residues. V shed 4 bases and J 5 bases; nucleotides not matched to a gene: 9. Supplemented by reference TRBV19 and TRBJ1-5, the full variable domain reads DGGITQSPKYLFRKEGQNVTLSCEQNLNHDAMYWYRQDPGQGLRLIYYSQIVNDFQKGDIAEGYSVSREKKESFPLTVTSAQKNPTAFYLCASSTYHRTGDQPQHFGDGTRLSIL.

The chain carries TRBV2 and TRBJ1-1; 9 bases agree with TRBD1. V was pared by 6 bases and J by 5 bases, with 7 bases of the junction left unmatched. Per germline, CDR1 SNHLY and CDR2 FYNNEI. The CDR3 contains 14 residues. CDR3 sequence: CASRDYRGRTEAFF. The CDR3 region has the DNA TGTGCCAGCAGGGACTACAGGGGGCGAACTGAAGCTTTCTTT.

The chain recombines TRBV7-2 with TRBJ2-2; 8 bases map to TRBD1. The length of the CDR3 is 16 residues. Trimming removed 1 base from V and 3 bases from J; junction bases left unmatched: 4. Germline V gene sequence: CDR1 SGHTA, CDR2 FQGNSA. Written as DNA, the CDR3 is TGTGCCAGCAGCTTAGAGACAGGGGCGTACACCGGGGAGCTGTTTTTT. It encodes CASSLETGAYTGELFF.

CDR3: CASSDLTGNQPQHF. In DNA form, the CDR3 reads TGTGCCAGCAGTGACCTGACAGGCAATCAGCCCCAGCATTTT. This chain joins TRBV6-4 and TRBJ1-5; tentative D call: TRBD1 (5 bases). V gave up 2 bases and J gave up 2 bases, with 7 bases separating them. The CDR3 is made up of 14 amino acids. Germline V lookup: CDR1 MRHNA, CDR2 SNTAGT.

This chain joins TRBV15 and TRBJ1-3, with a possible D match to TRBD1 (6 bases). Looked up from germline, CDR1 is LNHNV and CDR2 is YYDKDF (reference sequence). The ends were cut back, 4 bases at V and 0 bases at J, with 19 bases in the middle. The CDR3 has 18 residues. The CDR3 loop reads CATSNEEWTESSGNTIYF. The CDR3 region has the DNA TGTGCCACCAGCAACGAAGAATGGACAGAGAGCTCTGGAAACACCATATATTTT.

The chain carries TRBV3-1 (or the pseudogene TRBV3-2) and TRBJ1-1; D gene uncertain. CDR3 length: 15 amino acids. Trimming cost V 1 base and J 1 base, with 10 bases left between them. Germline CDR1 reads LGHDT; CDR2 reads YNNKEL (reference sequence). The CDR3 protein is CASSQGVVGNTEAFF. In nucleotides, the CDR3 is TGTGCCAGCAGCCAAGGTGTTGTCGGGAACACTGAAGCTTTCTTT.

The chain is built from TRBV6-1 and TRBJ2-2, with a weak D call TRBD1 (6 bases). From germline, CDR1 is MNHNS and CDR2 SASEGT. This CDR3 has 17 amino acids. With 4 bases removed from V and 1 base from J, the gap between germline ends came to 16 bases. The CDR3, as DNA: TGTGCCAGCAGTGTGGTTTATCACAGGGTGAACACCGGGGAGCTGTTTTTT. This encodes CASSVVYHRVNTGELFF.

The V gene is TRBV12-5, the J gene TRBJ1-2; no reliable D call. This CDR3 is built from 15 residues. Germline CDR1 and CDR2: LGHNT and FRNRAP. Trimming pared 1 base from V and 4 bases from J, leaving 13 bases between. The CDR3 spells CASGLGEGSLYGYTF. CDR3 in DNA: TGTGCTAGTGGTTTGGGAGAGGGTAGCCTCTATGGCTACACCTTC.

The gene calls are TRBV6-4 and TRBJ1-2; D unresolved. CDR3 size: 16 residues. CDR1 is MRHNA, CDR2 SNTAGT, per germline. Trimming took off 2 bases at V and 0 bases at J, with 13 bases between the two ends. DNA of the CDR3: TGTGCCAGCAGTGACCCCAAGCCGGTTACTAACTATGGCTACACCTTC. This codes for CASSDPKPVTNYGYTF.

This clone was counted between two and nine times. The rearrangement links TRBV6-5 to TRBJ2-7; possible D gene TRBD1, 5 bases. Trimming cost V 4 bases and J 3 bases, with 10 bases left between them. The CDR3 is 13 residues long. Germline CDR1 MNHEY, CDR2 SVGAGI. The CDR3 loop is CASSFNGHYEQYF. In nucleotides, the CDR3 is TGTGCCAGCAGTTTCAACGGACACTACGAGCAGTACTTC.

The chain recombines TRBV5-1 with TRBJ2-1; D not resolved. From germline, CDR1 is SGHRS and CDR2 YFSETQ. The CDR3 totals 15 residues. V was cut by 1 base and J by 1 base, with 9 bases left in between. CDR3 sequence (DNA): TGCGCCAGCAGCTTGCTCCCAGGATCCTACAATGAGCAGTTCTTC. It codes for CASSLLPGSYNEQFF.

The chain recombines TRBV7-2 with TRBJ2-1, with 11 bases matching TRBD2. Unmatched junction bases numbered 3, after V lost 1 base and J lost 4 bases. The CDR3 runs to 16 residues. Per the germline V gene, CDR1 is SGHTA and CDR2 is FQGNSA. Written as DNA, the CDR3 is TGTGCCAGCAGCTTAGGGACTAGCGGGCCATACAATGAGCAGTTCTTC. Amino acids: CASSLGTSGPYNEQFF.

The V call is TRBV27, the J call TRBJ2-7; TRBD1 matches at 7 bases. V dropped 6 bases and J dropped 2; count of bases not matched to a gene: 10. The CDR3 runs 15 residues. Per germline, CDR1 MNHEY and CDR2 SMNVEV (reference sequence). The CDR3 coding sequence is TGTGCCAGCAGCCCGGGGACAGACAGTCCCTACGAGCAGTACTTC. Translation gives CASSPGTDSPYEQYF.

The CDR3 DNA is TGTGCCAGCAGTAGGGACTCAAACTACGAGCAGTACTTC. Its translation: CASSRDSNYEQYF. The chain is built from TRBV6-5 and TRBJ2-7, with a weak D call TRBD2 (6 bases). Trimming removed 5 bases from V and 3 bases from J, with 11 bases in between. The CDR3 contains 13 residues. Germline values: CDR1 MNHEY, CDR2 SVGAGI.

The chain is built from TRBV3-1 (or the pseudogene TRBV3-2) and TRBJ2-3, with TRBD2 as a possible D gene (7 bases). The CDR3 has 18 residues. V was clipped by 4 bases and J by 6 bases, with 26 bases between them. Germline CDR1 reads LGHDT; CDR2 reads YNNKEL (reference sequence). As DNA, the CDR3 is TGTGCCAGCAGCCCTGGTCGGACTAGGGGGGGATGGTGGGATACGCAGTATTTT. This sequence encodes CASSPGRTRGGWWDTQYF.

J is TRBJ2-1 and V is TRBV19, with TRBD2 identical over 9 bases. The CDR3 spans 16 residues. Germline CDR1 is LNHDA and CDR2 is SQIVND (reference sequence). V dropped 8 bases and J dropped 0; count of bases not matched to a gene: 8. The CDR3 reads CASSRLAGTSYNEQFF. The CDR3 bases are TGTGCCAGTTCGCGTCTAGCGGGGACCTCCTACAATGAGCAGTTCTTC.

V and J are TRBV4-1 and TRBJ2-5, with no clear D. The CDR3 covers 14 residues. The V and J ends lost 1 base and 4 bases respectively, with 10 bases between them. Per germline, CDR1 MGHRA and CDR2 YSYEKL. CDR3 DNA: TGCGCCAGCAGCCAAGTCTCCCTAGGAGAGACCCAGTACTTC. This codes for CASSQVSLGETQYF.

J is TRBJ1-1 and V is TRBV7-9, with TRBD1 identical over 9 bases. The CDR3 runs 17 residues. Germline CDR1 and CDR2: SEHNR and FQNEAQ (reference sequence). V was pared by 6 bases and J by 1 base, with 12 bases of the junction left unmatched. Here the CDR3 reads CASRTQRTGAANTEAFF. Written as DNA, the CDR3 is TGTGCCAGCAGGACACAAAGGACAGGGGCGGCGAACACTGAAGCTTTCTTT.